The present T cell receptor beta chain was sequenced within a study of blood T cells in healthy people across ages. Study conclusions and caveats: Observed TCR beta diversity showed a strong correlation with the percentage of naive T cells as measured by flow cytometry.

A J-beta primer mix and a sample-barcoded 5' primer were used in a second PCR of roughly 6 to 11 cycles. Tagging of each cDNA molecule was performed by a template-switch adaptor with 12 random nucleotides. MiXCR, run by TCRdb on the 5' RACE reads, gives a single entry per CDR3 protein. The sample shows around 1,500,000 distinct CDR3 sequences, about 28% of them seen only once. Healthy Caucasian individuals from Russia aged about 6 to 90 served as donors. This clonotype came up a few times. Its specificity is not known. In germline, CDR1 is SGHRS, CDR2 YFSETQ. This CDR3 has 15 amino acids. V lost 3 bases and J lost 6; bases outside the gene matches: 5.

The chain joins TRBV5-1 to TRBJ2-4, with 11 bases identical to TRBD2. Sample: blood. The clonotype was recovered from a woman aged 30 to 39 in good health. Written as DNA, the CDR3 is TGCGCCAGCAGCTCGAATCTAGCGGGGGGAAACATTCAGTACTTC. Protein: CASSSNLAGGNIQYF.